Listed below are T cell receptor beta chains from one sample, sequenced in a study of graft-versus-host responses after intestinal transplantation. The protocol was immunoSEQ multiplex PCR, while the TCRdb copy is restricted to in-frame clones and leaves out a portion. The sample records about 85,000 clones, 85% to 95% being singletons. Their antigen targets remain unknown. The sample was unstimulated CD8+ T cells sorted from spleen or lymph node cells, taken before transplant. The receptors were gathered from a human donor who was the organ donor for an intestinal transplant. CDR3s include the opening cysteine and the closing phenylalanine or tryptophan. The order of the fields is J gene, D gene, CDR3 length, V gene, clone size, CDR3 DNA, CDR3 protein. D genes are given only for firm matches. Only part of the rows carry a size: once, few, many, or a class if the clone is expanded.

>TRBJ1-1|.|13|TRBV18|.
TGTGCCAGCTCACCGGGACAAAGTACTGAAGCTTTCTTT
CASSPGQSTEAFF
>TRBJ1-2|.|14|TRBV27|.
TGTGCCAGCAAGCAAACAGGGACTTATTATGGCTACACCTTC
CASKQTGTYYGYTF
>TRBJ2-5|.|13|TRBV6-1|.
TGTGCCAGCAGTGAAGAGGCGCAAGAGACCCAGTACTTC
CASSEEAQETQYF
>TRBJ1-1|.|13|TRBV19|.
TGTGCCAGTAGCGGGGGGTGGGTCACTGAAGCTTTCTTT
CASSGGWVTEAFF
>TRBJ1-2|.|15|TRBV7-8|.
TGTGCCAGCAGCCTAATCCCGGCAGATCTGGGTGGCTACACCTTC
CASSLIPADLGGYTF
>TRBJ1-3|TRBD1|15|TRBV9|.
TGTGCCAGCAGCGTAGAGACAGGGATTGGAAACACCATATATTTT
CASSVETGIGNTIYF
>TRBJ1-5|TRBD1|20|TRBV7-8|.
TGTGCCAGCAGCTTAGTAGCCATAGGACAGGGAGCATTTAGCAATCAGCCCCAGCATTTT
CASSLVAIGQGAFSNQPQHF
>TRBJ1-1|.|15|TRBV5-6|.
TGTGCCAGCAGCTTGGCCGGATACATGAACACTGAAGCTTTCTTT
CASSLAGYMNTEAFF
>TRBJ1-1|.|12|TRBV6-5|once
TGTGCCAGCACCGACTCAGTCACTGAAGCTTTCTTT
CASTDSVTEAFF
>TRBJ1-1|TRBD1|16|TRBV27|.
TGTGCCAGCAGATTAGACAGGGGGCAAGGAGGCACTGAAGCTTTCTTT
CASRLDRGQGGTEAFF
>TRBJ2-1|TRBD2|17|TRBV15|.
TGTGCCACCAGCAGAGAAGGACTAGCGGGGGTCTACAATGAGCAGTTCTTC
CATSREGLAGVYNEQFF
>TRBJ2-7|TRBD2|15|TRBV5-1|.
TGCGCCAGCTCGGGTGAGCGGGAGAGGTCCTACGAGCAGTACTTC
CASSGERERSYEQYF
>TRBJ1-5|.|18|TRBV2|.
TGTGCCAGCAGTGAATTGCTAGGGATGGGGGCAGGAGTTCAGCCCCAGCATTTT
CASSELLGMGAGVQPQHF
>TRBJ2-1|.|15|TRBV14|.
TGTGCCAGCAGCCCGACGGGGGGCTGGTACAATGAGCAGTTCTTC
CASSPTGGWYNEQFF
>TRBJ1-3|.|15|TRBV14|.
TGTGCCAGCAGCCAATATCTAGGGGTCGGAAACACCATATATTTT
CASSQYLGVGNTIYF
>TRBJ2-3|.|15|TRBV11-2|once
TGTGCCAGCACTACAGGGTTGTCTGGCACAGATACGCAGTATTTT
CASTTGLSGTDTQYF
>TRBJ2-2|.|16|TRBV7-3|.
TGTGCCAGCAGCTTATTCGGCCAGGGCGCCAAGGGGGAGCTGTTTTTT
CASSLFGQGAKGELFF
>TRBJ2-1|TRBD2|15|TRBV19|.
TGTGCCAGTAGTAGCGGGGGGCCATGCTACAATGAGCAGTTCTTC
CASSSGGPCYNEQFF
>TRBJ2-7|.|13|TRBV4-1|.
TGCGCCAGCAGCCAAGGGAATGGGGGCGAGCAGTACTTC
CASSQGNGGEQYF
>TRBJ1-2|.|15|TRBV2|.
TGTGCCAGCAGTGGGGACCCCATTCAGAACTATGGCTACACCTTC
CASSGDPIQNYGYTF
>TRBJ2-1|.|14|TRBV11-3|.
TGTGCCAGCAGCTTATGGGGGCGCGGGAATGAGCAGTTCTTC
CASSLWGRGNEQFF
>TRBJ1-1|.|19|TRBV5-8|.
TGTGCCAGCAGCTTGGTTGTATCGGAGTGGGGGATTCCTAACACTGAAGCTTTCTTT
CASSLVVSEWGIPNTEAFF
>TRBJ2-7|.|14|TRBV7-9|.
TGTGCCAGTGCCGGGACAACAAACTCCTACGAGCAGTACTTC
CASAGTTNSYEQYF
>TRBJ2-1|.|13|TRBV27|.
TGTGCCAGCAGTTTTGGCAGGGTCATGGAGCAGTTCTTC
CASSFGRVMEQFF
>TRBJ2-6|.|17|TRBV7-9|.
TGTGCCAGCAGCATGGGACCGCGGTGGGATGGGGCCAACGTCCTGACTTTC
CASSMGPRWDGANVLTF
>TRBJ1-2|.|14|TRBV6-6|few
TGTGCCAGCAGTTACGGGGCAGAACTCTATGGCTACACCTTC
CASSYGAELYGYTF
>TRBJ2-3|.|17|TRBV5-1|.
TGCGCCAGCAGCACCTCGACCCTACCGCTCCCTAAGCATACGCAGTATTTT
CASSTSTLPLPKHTQYF
>TRBJ1-2|.|12|TRBV6-5|.
TGTGCCAGCAGTGAATGGGGGAATGGCTACACCTTC
CASSEWGNGYTF
>TRBJ1-2|.|13|TRBV5-5|.
TGTGCCAGCAGCTTGAAGGGATTCTATGGCTACACCTTC
CASSLKGFYGYTF
>TRBJ1-1|.|10|TRBV11-2|.
TGTGCCAGCAGCTTAGAGGTAGCTTTCTTT
CASSLEVAFF
>TRBJ1-1|.|19|TRBV4-1|.
TGCGCCAGCAGCCAAGTAGGAATTAGCGGGGGTGGTGTGGGCACTGAAGCTTTCTTT
CASSQVGISGGGVGTEAFF
>TRBJ1-1|.|17|TRBV4-1|.
TGCGCCAGCAGCCAAGTGGAGAATGGCTTCGGATCGTCTGAAGCTTTCTTT
CASSQVENGFGSSEAFF
>TRBJ2-5|.|13|TRBV7-9|.
TGTGCCAGCAGCACGCGGACTATAAAGACCCAGTACTTC
CASSTRTIKTQYF
>TRBJ1-2|.|14|TRBV7-6|.
TGTGCCAGCAGCTCGCTGGAGGGGAGGAATGGCTACACCTTC
CASSSLEGRNGYTF
>TRBJ1-1|.|13|TRBV30|.
TGTGCCTGGGGACAGAATCTTAACACTGAAGCTTTCTTT
CAWGQNLNTEAFF
>TRBJ2-7|.|14|TRBV29-1|.
TGCAGCGTTGAAACGCAGGGATTAACCTACGAGCAGTACTTC
CSVETQGLTYEQYF
>TRBJ2-7|.|15|TRBV14|.
TGTGCCAGCAGCCAAGAAGTCGCCAGCTATACCGAGCAGTACTTC
CASSQEVASYTEQYF
>TRBJ2-1|TRBD2|16|TRBV27|.
TGTGCCAGCAGTCCCCCCGGACTAGCGGGTTACATTGAGCAGTTCTTC
CASSPPGLAGYIEQFF
>TRBJ1-5|.|14|TRBV27|.
TGTGCCAGCAGTTTAGCTGGGGGCAATCAGCCCCAGCATTTT
CASSLAGGNQPQHF
>TRBJ2-3|TRBD2|15|TRBV25-1|few
TGTGCCAGCAGTTTAGCGGGAGGGAACACAGATACGCAGTATTTT
CASSLAGGNTDTQYF
>TRBJ1-4|TRBD1|15|TRBV5-8|few
TGTGCCAGCAGCCACCTGGACAGGCCAAATGAAAAACTGTTTTTT
CASSHLDRPNEKLFF
>TRBJ1-1|.|14|TRBV19|.
TGTGCCAGTAGCCCCGCGGGATTGAACACTGAAGCTTTCTTT
CASSPAGLNTEAFF
>TRBJ1-1|.|14|TRBV6-5|.
TGTGCCAGCAGTGAGGACAGCCTGAACACTGAAGCTTTCTTT
CASSEDSLNTEAFF
>TRBJ1-2|.|14|TRBV7-9|.
TGTGCCAGCAGCTTGAGACTAGAAGACTATGGCTACACCTTC
CASSLRLEDYGYTF
>TRBJ2-7|.|13|TRBV5-4|.
TGTGCCAGCAGCCGAACTACAGGCTACGAGCAGTACTTC
CASSRTTGYEQYF
>TRBJ2-7|.|16|TRBV7-9|.
TGTGCCAGCAGCCAGTCCCTGGCAGGGACGACCTACGAGCAGTACTTC
CASSQSLAGTTYEQYF
>TRBJ2-1|TRBD2|14|TRBV6-5|.
TGTGCCAGCACTACACCCAGCGGGAGAGGCGAGCAGTTCTTC
CASTTPSGRGEQFF
>TRBJ1-1|.|13|TRBV7-9|.
TGTGCCAGCAGCCCGCCGTTGGACACTGAAGCTTTCTTT
CASSPPLDTEAFF
>TRBJ2-1|TRBD2|12|TRBV5-4|.
TGTGCCAGCAGCTTGGGTAGCGGGACGCAGTTCTTC
CASSLGSGTQFF
>TRBJ1-2|.|15|TRBV29-1|.
TGCAGCGGCGAGGGTCGGGGGGCCACTAACTATGGCTACACCTTC
CSGEGRGATNYGYTF
>TRBJ2-3|TRBD2|19|TRBV14|.
TGTGCCAGCAGCCAGTTTAGCGGGTTCCAACCGGTGGGGGCAGATACGCAGTATTTT
CASSQFSGFQPVGADTQYF
>TRBJ1-4|TRBD1|13|TRBV10-2|.
TGCGCCAGTTCTAGGACAGGGGATGAAAAACTGTTTTTT
CASSRTGDEKLFF
>TRBJ2-5|.|11|TRBV19|.
TGTGCCAGTAGTATGGGGGAGACCCAGTACTTC
CASSMGETQYF
>TRBJ1-2|TRBD1|13|TRBV7-9|.
TGTGCCAGCAGCTCCCGGGACAGCTATGGCTACACCTTC
CASSSRDSYGYTF
>TRBJ2-5|.|12|TRBV11-3|.
TGTGCCAGCAGCTTAGGGGACGAGACCCAGTACTTC
CASSLGDETQYF
>TRBJ2-7|.|11|TRBV12-5|.
TGTGCTAGTGGTGCTAGCTACGAGCAGTACTTC
CASGASYEQYF
>TRBJ1-1|.|13|TRBV4-2|.
TGTGCCAGCAGCCAAGATCTGTACACTGAAGCTTTCTTT
CASSQDLYTEAFF
>TRBJ2-7|TRBD1|14|TRBV4-1|.
TGCGCCAGCAGCCAAGAGCAGGGGGCGGGCGAGCAGTACTTC
CASSQEQGAGEQYF
>TRBJ1-5|.|15|TRBV27|.
TGTGCCAGCAGCCCCACAGGGTACAGCAATCAGCCCCAGCATTTT
CASSPTGYSNQPQHF